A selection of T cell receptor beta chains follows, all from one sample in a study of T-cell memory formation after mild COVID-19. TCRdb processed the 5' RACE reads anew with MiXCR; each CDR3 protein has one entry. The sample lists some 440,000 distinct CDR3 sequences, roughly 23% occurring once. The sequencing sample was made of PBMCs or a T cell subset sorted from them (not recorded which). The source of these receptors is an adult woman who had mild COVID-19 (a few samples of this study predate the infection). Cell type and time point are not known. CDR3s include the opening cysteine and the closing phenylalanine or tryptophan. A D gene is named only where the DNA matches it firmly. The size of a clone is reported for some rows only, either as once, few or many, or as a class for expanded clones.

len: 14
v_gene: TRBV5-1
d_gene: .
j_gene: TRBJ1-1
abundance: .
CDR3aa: CASSQGQQNTEAFF
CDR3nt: TGCGCCAGCAGCCAAGGACAGCAGAACACTGAAGCTTTCTTT

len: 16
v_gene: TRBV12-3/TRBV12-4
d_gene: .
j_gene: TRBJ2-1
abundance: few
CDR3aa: CASSLVTTLPNNEQFF
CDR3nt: TGTGCCAGCAGTTTAGTCACTACCCTCCCGAACAATGAGCAGTTCTTC

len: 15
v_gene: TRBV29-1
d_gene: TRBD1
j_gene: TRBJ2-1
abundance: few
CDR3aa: CSIKARQGGYNEQFF
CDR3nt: TGCAGCATAAAGGCCAGACAGGGGGGCTACAATGAGCAGTTCTTC

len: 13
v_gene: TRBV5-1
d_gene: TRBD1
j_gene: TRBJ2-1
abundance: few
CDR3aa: CASNDRGYNEQFF
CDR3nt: TGCGCCAGCAATGACAGGGGATACAATGAGCAGTTCTTC

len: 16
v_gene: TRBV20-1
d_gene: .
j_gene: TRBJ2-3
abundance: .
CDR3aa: CSAPRGRTTRADTQYF
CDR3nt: TGCAGTGCTCCAAGGGGCCGGACTACCCGCGCGGATACGCAGTATTTT

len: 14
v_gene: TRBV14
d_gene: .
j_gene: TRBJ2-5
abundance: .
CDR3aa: CASSPREWEETQYF
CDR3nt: TGTGCCAGCAGCCCTCGCGAATGGGAAGAGACCCAGTACTTC

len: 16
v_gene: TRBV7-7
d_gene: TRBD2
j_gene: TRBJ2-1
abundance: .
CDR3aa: CASSLAGRVPANEQFF
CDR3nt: TGTGCTAGCAGCTTAGCGGGCAGGGTGCCCGCCAATGAGCAGTTCTTC

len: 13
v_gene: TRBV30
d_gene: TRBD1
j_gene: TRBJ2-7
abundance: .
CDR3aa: CAWRTQGADEQYF
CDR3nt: TGTGCCTGGAGAACACAGGGGGCCGACGAGCAGTACTTC

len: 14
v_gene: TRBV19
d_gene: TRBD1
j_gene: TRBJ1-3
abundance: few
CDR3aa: CASSTGGSGNTIYF
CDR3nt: TGTGCCAGTTCGACAGGGGGCTCTGGAAACACCATATATTTT

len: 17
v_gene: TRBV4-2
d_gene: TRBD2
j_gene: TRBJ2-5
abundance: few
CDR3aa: CASSATPGLTASETQYF
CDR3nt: TGTGCCAGCAGCGCTACACCGGGACTAACGGCCAGCGAGACCCAGTACTTC

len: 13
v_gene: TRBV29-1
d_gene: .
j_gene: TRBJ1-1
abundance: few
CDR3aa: CSVDRQLNTEAFF
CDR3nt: TGCAGCGTTGACCGACAGCTGAACACTGAAGCTTTCTTT

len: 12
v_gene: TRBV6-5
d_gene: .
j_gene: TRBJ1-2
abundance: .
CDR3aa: CASREGDYGYTF
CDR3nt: TGTGCCAGCAGAGAGGGGGACTATGGCTACACCTTC